This T cell receptor (beta chain) came from a study of T cell responses to AZD1222 COVID-19 vaccine. General study results and limits: The donor group comprised mostly white British people and more females; the analysis possibly underestimated clonal diversity. The repertoires were collected only after the peak T cell response. Spike was spanned by vaccine-associated CD4 TCRs, with dominance at 160-218 and 743-854.

Clones were read by immunoSEQ multiplex PCR, and TCRdb kept only the in-frame ones, dropping some. Of 150,000 to 200,000 clones listed, under 95% were seen once; the top ten hold over 0.95%. Of note for this clone: Its antigen is as yet unknown.

In germline, CDR1 is SGHTA, CDR2 FQGTGA. The CDR3 has 17 amino acids. Deletions cut 5 bases from V and 0 bases from J, with 17 bases between. The analysis combined second doses at about 4 or about 12 weeks. This receptor was taken from an adult who received the AZD1222 COVID-19 vaccine. The J gene is TRBJ1-3, the V gene TRBV7-3; maybe TRBD1 (5 bases). This material consisted of peripheral blood, taken 28 days after the second AZD1222 dose. CDR3 region: CASSLSRPGTSGNTIYF. The CDR3 DNA is TGTGCCAGCAGCCTTTCCCGTCCCGGGACCTCTGGAAACACCATATATTTT.